This T cell receptor beta chain was observed in a study of cytomegalovirus exposure and HLA in healthy donors. Remarks on this clone: Its antigen is unidentified.

Trimming pared 0 bases from V and 2 bases from J, leaving 9 bases between. CDR1 and CDR2 from the germline V gene are MNHEY and SMNVEV (reference sequence). This CDR3 contains 15 residues. Study observations and caveats: Prior analysis indicated that the majority of TCR beta V segments exhibited productivity approximately 87% or approximately 30% of the time. TCR beta chain V- and J-gene trimming was linked, in a later analysis, to a missense variant in DCLRE1C.

The study ran its PCR with 60 Vbeta and 13 Jbeta primers. Clones were read by immunoSEQ multiplex PCR, and TCRdb kept only the in-frame ones, dropping some. This sample yields about 120,000 clones, of which over 70% are seen a single time; 3.5% to 5% belongs to the top ten. The TCR originated in a woman aged 40 to 55 in good health and CMV-seropositive. Material: PBMCs. This sequence joins TRBV27 and TRBJ2-3; D unresolved. In nucleotides, the CDR3 is TGTGCCAGCAGTTTATCGCGGCACTTCACAGATACGCAGTATTTT. This encodes CASSLSRHFTDTQYF.